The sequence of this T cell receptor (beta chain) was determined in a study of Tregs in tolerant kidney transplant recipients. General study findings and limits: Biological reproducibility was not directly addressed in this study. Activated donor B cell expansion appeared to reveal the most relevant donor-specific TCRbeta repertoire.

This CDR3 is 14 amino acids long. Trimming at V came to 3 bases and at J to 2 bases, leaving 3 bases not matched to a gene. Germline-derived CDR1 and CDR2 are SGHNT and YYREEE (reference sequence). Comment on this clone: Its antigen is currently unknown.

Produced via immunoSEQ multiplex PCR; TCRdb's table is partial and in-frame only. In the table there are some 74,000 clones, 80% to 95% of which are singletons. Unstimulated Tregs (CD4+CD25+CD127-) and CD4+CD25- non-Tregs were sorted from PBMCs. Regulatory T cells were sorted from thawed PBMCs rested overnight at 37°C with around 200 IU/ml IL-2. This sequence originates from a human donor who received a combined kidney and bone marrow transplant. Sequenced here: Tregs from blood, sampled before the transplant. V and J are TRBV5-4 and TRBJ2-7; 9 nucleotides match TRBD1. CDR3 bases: TGTGCCAGCAGCTCGGGACAGGGTGCCTACGAGCAGTACTTC. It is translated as CASSSGQGAYEQYF.